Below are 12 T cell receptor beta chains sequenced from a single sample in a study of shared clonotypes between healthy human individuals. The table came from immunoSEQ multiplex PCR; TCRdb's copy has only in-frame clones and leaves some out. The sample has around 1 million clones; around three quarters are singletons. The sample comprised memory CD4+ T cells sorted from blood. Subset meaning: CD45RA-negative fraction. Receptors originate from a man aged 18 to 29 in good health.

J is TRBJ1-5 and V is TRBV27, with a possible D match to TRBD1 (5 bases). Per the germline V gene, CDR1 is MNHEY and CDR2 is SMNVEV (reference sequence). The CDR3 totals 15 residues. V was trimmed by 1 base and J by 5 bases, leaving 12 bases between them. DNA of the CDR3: TGTGCCAGCAGTTTATTTGGGGCGTCTCATCAGCCCCAGCATTTT. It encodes CASSLFGASHQPQHF.

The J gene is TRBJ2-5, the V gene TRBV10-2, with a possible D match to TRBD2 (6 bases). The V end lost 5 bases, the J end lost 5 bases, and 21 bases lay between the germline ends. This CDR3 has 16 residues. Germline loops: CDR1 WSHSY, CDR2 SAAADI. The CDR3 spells CASSPFGPPGEETQYF. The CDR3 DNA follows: TGCGCCAGCAGTCCCTTTGGACCACCGGGGGAGGAGACCCAGTACTTC.

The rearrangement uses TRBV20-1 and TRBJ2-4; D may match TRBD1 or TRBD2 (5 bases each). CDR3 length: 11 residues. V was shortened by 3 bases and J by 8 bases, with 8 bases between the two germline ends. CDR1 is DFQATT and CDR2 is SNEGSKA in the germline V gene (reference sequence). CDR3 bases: TGCAGTGCTAGGGGGGTGGACATTCAGTACTTC. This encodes CSARGVDIQYF.

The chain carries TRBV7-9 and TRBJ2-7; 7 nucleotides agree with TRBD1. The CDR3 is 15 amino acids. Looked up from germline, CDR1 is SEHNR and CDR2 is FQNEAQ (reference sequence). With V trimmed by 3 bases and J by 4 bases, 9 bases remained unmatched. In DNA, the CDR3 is TGTGCCAGCAGCTTGTTTGGGACAGTCAGTTACGAGCAGTACTTC. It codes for CASSLFGTVSYEQYF.

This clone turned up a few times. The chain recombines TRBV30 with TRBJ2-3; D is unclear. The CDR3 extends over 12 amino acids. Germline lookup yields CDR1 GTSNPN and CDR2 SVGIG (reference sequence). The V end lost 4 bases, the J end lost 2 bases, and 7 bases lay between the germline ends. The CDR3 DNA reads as TGTGCCTGGAAGAAACCCACAGATACGCAGTATTTT. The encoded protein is CAWKKPTDTQYF.

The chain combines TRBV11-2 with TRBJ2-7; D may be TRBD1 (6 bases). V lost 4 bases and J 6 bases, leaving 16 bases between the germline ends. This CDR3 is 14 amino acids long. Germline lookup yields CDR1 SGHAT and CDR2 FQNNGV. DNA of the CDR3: TGTGCCAGCAGCTCGACTCGACAGGCGGGCGAGCAGTACTTC. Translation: CASSSTRQAGEQYF.

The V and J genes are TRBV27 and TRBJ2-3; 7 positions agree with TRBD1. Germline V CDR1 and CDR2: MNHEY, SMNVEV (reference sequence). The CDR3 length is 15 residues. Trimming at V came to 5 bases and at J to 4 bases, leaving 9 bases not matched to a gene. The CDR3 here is CASSASGTAPDTQYF. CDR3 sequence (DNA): TGTGCCAGCAGTGCCTCCGGGACAGCCCCAGATACGCAGTATTTT.

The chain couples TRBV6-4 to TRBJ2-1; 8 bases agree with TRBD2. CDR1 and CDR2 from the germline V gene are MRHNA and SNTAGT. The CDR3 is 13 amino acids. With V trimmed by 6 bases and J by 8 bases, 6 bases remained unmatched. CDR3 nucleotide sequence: TGTGCCAGCAGCGGACTAGCAGGCTATGAGCAGTTCTTC. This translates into CASSGLAGYEQFF.

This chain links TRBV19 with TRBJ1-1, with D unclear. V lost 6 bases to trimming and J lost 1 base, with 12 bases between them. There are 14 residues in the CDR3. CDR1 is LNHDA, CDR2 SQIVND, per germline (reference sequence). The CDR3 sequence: CASSRQQRNTEAFF. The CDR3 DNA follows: TGTGCCAGTAGCCGCCAACAGAGGAACACTGAAGCTTTCTTT. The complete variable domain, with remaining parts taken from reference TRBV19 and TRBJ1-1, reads DGGITQSPKYLFRKEGQNVTLSCEQNLNHDAMYWYRQDPGQGLRLIYYSQIVNDFQKGDIAEGYSVSREKKESFPLTVTSAQKNPTAFYLCASSRQQRNTEAFFGQGTRLTVV.

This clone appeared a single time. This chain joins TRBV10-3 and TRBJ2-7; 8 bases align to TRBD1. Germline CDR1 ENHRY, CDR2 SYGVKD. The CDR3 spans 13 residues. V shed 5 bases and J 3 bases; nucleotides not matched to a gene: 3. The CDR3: CAISSGTGYEQYF. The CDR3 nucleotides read TGTGCCATCAGTTCCGGGACAGGCTACGAGCAGTACTTC.

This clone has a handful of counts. DNA of the CDR3: TGTGCCAGCAGCGATGGGTGGGGCGCGAGGGAAAAACTGTTTTTT. Amino acid sequence: CASSDGWGAREKLFF. This chain joins TRBV6-5 and TRBJ1-4, with D possibly matching TRBD1 (5 bases). This CDR3 has 15 amino acids. With 6 bases removed from V and 8 bases from J, the gap between germline ends came to 19 bases. Germline V gene sequence: CDR1 MNHEY, CDR2 SVGAGI.

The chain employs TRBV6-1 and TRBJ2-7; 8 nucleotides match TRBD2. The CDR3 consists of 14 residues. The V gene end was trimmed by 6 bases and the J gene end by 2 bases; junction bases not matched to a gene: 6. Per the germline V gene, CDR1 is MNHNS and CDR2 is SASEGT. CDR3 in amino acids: CASRNAGGPYEQYF. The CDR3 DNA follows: TGTGCCAGCAGGAATGCGGGAGGCCCCTACGAGCAGTACTTC.